This T cell receptor (beta chain) appears in the sequencing data of a study of patients and donors after allogeneic stem cell transplantation. The CDR3 sequence is 15 residues long. The V end lost 4 bases, the J end lost 4 bases, and 16 bases lay between the germline ends. Germline lookup yields CDR1 MDHEN and CDR2 SYDVKM. This clonotype showed up many times. TCRdb ran MiXCR on the RT-PCR reads and lists one entry per CDR3 protein. Of some 230,000 distinct CDR3 sequences in the sample, less than 15% were seen once. The genes are TRBV28 and TRBJ2-5, with TRBD1 as a possible D gene (5 bases). This sequence originates from a human donor who was either an allogeneic HSCT recipient or a stem cell or donor lymphocyte infusion donor (not recorded which). It is not recorded whose cells these are; they may come from a transplant donor. The specimen sequenced was blood, either unsorted or a sorted T cell fraction (not recorded which). CDR3 sequence (DNA): TGTGCCAGCAGTTCCGACAGATCCAAGGGAGAGACCCAGTACTTC. Protein: CASSSDRSKGETQYF.